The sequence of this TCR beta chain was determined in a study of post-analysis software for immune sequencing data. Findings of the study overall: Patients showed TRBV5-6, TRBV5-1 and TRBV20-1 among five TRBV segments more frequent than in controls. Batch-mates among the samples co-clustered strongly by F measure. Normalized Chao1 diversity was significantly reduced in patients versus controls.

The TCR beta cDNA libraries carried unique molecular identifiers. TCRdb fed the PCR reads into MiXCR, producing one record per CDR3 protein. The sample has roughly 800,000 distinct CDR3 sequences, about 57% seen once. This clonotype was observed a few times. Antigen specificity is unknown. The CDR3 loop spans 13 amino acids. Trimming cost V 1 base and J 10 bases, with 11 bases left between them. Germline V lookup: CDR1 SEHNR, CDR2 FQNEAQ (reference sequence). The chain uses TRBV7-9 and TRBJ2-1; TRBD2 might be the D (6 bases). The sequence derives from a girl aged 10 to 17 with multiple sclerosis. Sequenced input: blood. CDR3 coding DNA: TGTGCCAGCAGCTTAGAAGTAGCGGAGGAGCAGTTCTTC. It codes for CASSLEVAEEQFF.